A single sample is the source of the 32 T cell receptor beta chains below, sequenced in a study of patients and donors after allogeneic stem cell transplantation. Each CDR3 protein is one row after TCRdb ran MiXCR on the RT-PCR reads. The sample has about 960,000 distinct CDR3 sequences, about a sixth seen once; the top ten hold 6%. Specimen: blood, either unsorted or a sorted T cell fraction (not recorded which). The receptors derive from a human donor who was either an allogeneic HSCT recipient or a stem cell or donor lymphocyte infusion donor (not recorded which). It is not recorded whose cells these are; they may come from a transplant donor.

The V gene is TRBV29-1, the J gene TRBJ2-1, with D uncertain. V lost 8 bases and J 4 bases, leaving 15 bases between the germline ends. The V gene's germline CDR1 is SQVTM and CDR2 ANQGSEA. The CDR3 spans 13 residues. The CDR3 sequence: CSHITPSYNEQFF. For the CDR3, the DNA is TGCAGCCACATCACCCCCTCTTACAATGAGCAGTTCTTC.

This clonotype has only a few counts. This chain uses TRBV18 with TRBJ2-5; the D call may be TRBD1 or TRBD2 (5 bases each). CDR3 length equals 13 residues. Germline CDR1 and CDR2: KGHSH and LQKENI. Between the trimmed V and J ends, which lost 4 bases and 2 bases, there was a span of 8 bases. CDR3 in DNA: TGTGCCAGCTCACGGTGGGGGCAAGAGACCCAGTACTTC. It is translated as CASSRWGQETQYF.

The gene calls are TRBV5-1 and TRBJ2-5; D is undetermined. This CDR3 is 14 amino acids long. CDR1 and CDR2 (germline): SGHRS, YFSETQ. Trimming took 0 bases from V and 1 from J, leaving 7 bases between them. The chain's CDR3 is CASSLAHPQETQYF. CDR3 in DNA: TGCGCCAGCAGCTTGGCACACCCCCAAGAGACCCAGTACTTC.

In its sample, this clonotype was seen a few times. V usage is TRBV20-1 and J usage is TRBJ2-7; D not resolved. Germline V lookup: CDR1 DFQATT, CDR2 SNEGSKA (reference sequence). The CDR3 consists of 11 residues. Trimming removed 2 bases at V and 7 bases at J, with 9 bases between. As DNA, the CDR3 is TGCAGTGCTAGATTGGTCCGGGAGCAGTACTTC. This gives the protein CSARLVREQYF.

The DNA for the CDR3 is TGTGCCAGCAACATAAGTCCCCTCGTAGCGGAAGAGACCCAGTACTTC. Translated: CASNISPLVAEETQYF. The chain has TRBV12-3 or TRBV12-4 and TRBJ2-5, with D perhaps TRBD2 (6 bases). This CDR3 contains 16 residues. The ends were cut back, 7 bases at V and 3 bases at J, with 21 bases in the middle.

This chain uses TRBV20-1 with TRBJ1-2; D uncertain. The CDR3 covers 11 residues. V lost 3 bases and J lost 2, with 4 bases in between. CDR1 and CDR2 from the germline V gene are DFQATT and SNEGSKA (reference sequence). CDR3 in DNA: TGCAGTGCTAGCCCGAACTATGGCTACACCTTC. Encoded protein: CSASPNYGYTF.

The chain couples TRBV24-1 to TRBJ2-3; TRBD2 matches at 9 bases. Germline V CDR1 and CDR2: KGHDR, SFDVKD. J gave up 4 bases and V 0 bases, and 4 bases lay outside the gene matches. The CDR3 spans 16 residues. As DNA, the CDR3 is TGTGCCACCAGTGATTTGACGCTAGCGGGATCAGATACGCAGTATTTT. This translates into CATSDLTLAGSDTQYF.

The rearrangement uses TRBV11-3 and TRBJ2-5; 8 bases map to TRBD2. There are 16 residues in the CDR3. Losses at the gene ends were 5 bases for V and 4 bases for J; bases not matched to a gene: 12. CDR1 is SGHNT, CDR2 YENEEA, per germline. The CDR3 bases are TGTGCCAGCAGCGTGCGAGCGGGAGTAGGCAGAGAGACCCAGTACTTC. Translating it yields CASSVRAGVGRETQYF. Combining the CDR3 with reference TRBV11-3 and TRBJ2-5 gives the whole variable domain EAGVVQSPRYKIIEKKQPVAFWCNPISGHNTLYWYLQNLGQGPELLIRYENEEAVDDSQLPKDRFSAERLKGVDSTLKIQPAELGDSAVYLCASSVRAGVGRETQYFGPGTRLLVL.

This clonotype was seen more than once but under ten times. The chain couples TRBV24-1 to TRBJ1-2, with a weak D call TRBD1 (5 bases). V was clipped by 9 bases and J by 4 bases, with 8 bases between them. CDR3 size: 11 residues. Germline V gives CDR1 KGHDR, CDR2 SFDVKD. The CDR3 coding sequence is TGTGCCACCGGGGACGTCTATGGCTACACCTTC. Protein sequence: CATGDVYGYTF.

In this sample, this clonotype turned up a few times. This chain uses TRBV9 with TRBJ2-1; TRBD2 agrees at 9 bases. The CDR3 spans 16 residues. CDR1 is SGDLS, CDR2 YYNGEE, per germline. V dropped 0 bases and J dropped 6; count of bases not matched to a gene: 7. The CDR3 region is CASSVVNSGSSNEQFF. The CDR3 DNA is TGTGCCAGCAGCGTAGTTAATAGCGGGAGTAGCAATGAGCAGTTCTTC.

This clonotype has more than one count but fewer than ten. CDR3 DNA: TGTGCCACCAGTGACTCGGGACAGGGAGGATGGAGCAATGAGCAGTTCTTC. Protein: CATSDSGQGGWSNEQFF. The rearrangement uses TRBV24-1 and TRBJ2-1; 9 bases match TRBD1. The CDR3 is 17 amino acids. V dropped 4 bases and J dropped 6; count of bases not matched to a gene: 12. CDR1 and CDR2 from the germline V gene are KGHDR and SFDVKD.

The chain joins TRBV7-3 to TRBJ2-3; TRBD1 might be the D (5 bases). The CDR3 is 14 residues long. The germline V and J ends were trimmed by 6 bases and 5 bases, with 15 bases remaining between them. The V gene's germline CDR1 is SGHTA and CDR2 FQGTGA. The CDR3 loop reads CASRSGLQGDTQYF. The CDR3 nucleotides read TGTGCCAGCAGGTCGGGCCTTCAGGGAGATACGCAGTATTTT.

The genes are TRBV7-2 and TRBJ2-2; a weak D match, TRBD1 (5 bases). The V gene's germline CDR1 is SGHTA and CDR2 FQGNSA. The CDR3 totals 13 residues. The germline V and J ends were trimmed by 5 bases and 5 bases, with 9 bases remaining between them. The DNA for the CDR3 is TGTGCCAGCAGCCAGGGTAAAACCGGGGAGCTGTTTTTT. This gives the protein CASSQGKTGELFF.

This clonotype was picked up many times. The rearrangement links TRBV12-3 or TRBV12-4 to TRBJ1-5; 10 positions agree with TRBD1. The CDR3 covers 16 residues. V gave up 5 bases and J gave up 3 bases; unmatched junction bases: 7. The CDR3 DNA is TGTGCCAGCAGTCCCTCGGGACAGGGGATCAATCAGCCCCAGCATTTT. Its protein is CASSPSGQGINQPQHF.

The J gene is TRBJ2-5, the V gene TRBV9; 9 nucleotides agree with TRBD1. The CDR3 consists of 13 residues. Germline CDR1 and CDR2: SGDLS and YYNGEE. The trim removed 2 bases at V and 5 bases at J, leaving 1 base unmatched. This chain's CDR3 is CASSVGQGETQYF. The CDR3 DNA is TGTGCCAGCAGCGTTGGACAGGGGGAGACCCAGTACTTC. Full variable domain (rest looked up from reference TRBV9 and TRBJ2-5): DSGVTQTPKHLITATGQRVTLRCSPRSGDLSVYWYQQSLDQGLQFLIQYYNGEERAKGNILERFSAQQFPDLHSELNLSSLELGDSALYFCASSVGQGETQYFGPGTRLLVL.

The CDR3, as DNA: TGTGCCTGGAGTGTTTTAGGGCCTGGAAACACCATATATTTT. Translation: CAWSVLGPGNTIYF. The V call is TRBV30, the J call TRBJ1-3, with D uncertain. Looked up from germline, CDR1 is GTSNPN and CDR2 is SVGIG (reference sequence). V lost 0 bases, J lost 2 bases, and 8 bases lay in between. This CDR3 has 14 residues.

The genes are TRBV11-2 and TRBJ2-3, with D perhaps TRBD1 (5 bases). Germline V CDR1 and CDR2: SGHAT, FQNNGV. The CDR3 covers 14 residues. The V end lost 7 bases, the J end lost 6 bases, and 17 bases lay between the germline ends. The CDR3 here is CASTPSRPGDTQYF. Here the CDR3 DNA reads TGTGCCAGCACTCCTAGTCGACCAGGGGATACGCAGTATTTT.

This chain uses TRBV27 with TRBJ2-3; 11 bases match TRBD2. The trim removed 3 bases at V and 5 bases at J, leaving 7 bases unmatched. The germline CDR1 and CDR2 sequences are MNHEY and SMNVEV (reference sequence). This CDR3 comprises 16 residues. This chain's CDR3 is CASSFFLAGGVDTQYF. The CDR3 nucleotides read TGTGCCAGCAGTTTTTTCCTAGCGGGGGGAGTAGATACGCAGTATTTT.

This clonotype occurred a few times. V usage is TRBV6-5 and J usage is TRBJ1-1, with D uncertain. This CDR3 has 11 residues. Germline V lookup: CDR1 MNHEY, CDR2 SVGAGI. Trimming cost V 6 bases and J 9 bases, with 11 bases left between them. CDR3 residues: CASSRDRKAFF. DNA for the CDR3: TGTGCCAGCAGCCGCGATAGAAAAGCTTTCTTT.

Only a few counts were recorded for this clonotype. J is TRBJ2-1 and V is TRBV9, with 14 nucleotides matching TRBD2. The V and J ends lost 3 bases and 0 bases, in that order; junction bases with no gene match: 2. The CDR3 runs to 17 residues. Germline CDR1 is SGDLS and CDR2 is YYNGEE. The chain's CDR3 is CASSAGTSGGSYNEQFF. CDR3 DNA sequence: TGTGCCAGCAGCGCCGGGACTAGCGGGGGCTCCTACAATGAGCAGTTCTTC. Supplemented by reference TRBV9 and TRBJ2-1, the full variable domain reads DSGVTQTPKHLITATGQRVTLRCSPRSGDLSVYWYQQSLDQGLQFLIQYYNGEERAKGNILERFSAQQFPDLHSELNLSSLELGDSALYFCASSAGTSGGSYNEQFFGPGTRLTVL.

The chain recombines TRBV5-1 with TRBJ2-2; 14 bases are shared with TRBD2. The CDR3 length is 18 residues. The germline gives CDR1 SGHRS, CDR2 YFSETQ. Unmatched junction bases numbered 5, after V lost 3 bases and J lost 1 base. The CDR3 sequence is CASSWGTSGRGNTGELFF. CDR3 DNA sequence: TGCGCCAGCAGCTGGGGGACTAGCGGGAGAGGGAACACCGGGGAGCTGTTTTTT.

This clonotype has more than one count but fewer than ten. The V call is TRBV20-1, the J call TRBJ2-2, with TRBD2 matching 9 bases. Germline CDR1 reads DFQATT; CDR2 reads SNEGSKA (reference sequence). Trimming cost V 0 bases and J 8 bases; bases outside gene matches: 13. The CDR3 contains 17 residues. CDR3 sequence: CSARDPSRQRGAGELFF. Written as DNA, the CDR3 is TGCAGTGCTAGAGACCCGTCCCGACAGCGGGGGGCAGGGGAGCTGTTTTTT.

The chain combines TRBV5-6 with TRBJ1-5, with D maybe TRBD1 (5 bases). Germline V gene lookup returns CDR1 SGHDT and CDR2 YYEEEE. Trimming took 2 bases from V and 2 from J, leaving 14 bases between them. The CDR3 length is 16 residues. Written as DNA, the CDR3 is TGTGCCAGCAGCTTATACCAGGGACTAGGCAATCAGCCCCAGCATTTT. Translating it yields CASSLYQGLGNQPQHF.

V gene TRBV12-3 or TRBV12-4 combines with J gene TRBJ1-5; D gene unclear. The CDR3 is 13 amino acids. The V gene lost 4 bases and the J gene lost 5 bases, with 9 bases spanning the gap. CDR3 region: CASSWTIDQPQHF. CDR3 nucleotides: TGTGCCAGCAGTTGGACGATAGATCAGCCCCAGCATTTT.

The chain has TRBV27 and TRBJ2-3; 7 positions agree with TRBD2. From germline, CDR1 is MNHEY and CDR2 SMNVEV (reference sequence). This CDR3 contains 16 residues. The V segment lost 3 bases and the J segment 4 bases; nucleotides outside the gene matches: 10. DNA for the CDR3: TGTGCCAGCAGTTTTCGGGGGAGGGTGATGGCAGATACGCAGTATTTT. This translates into CASSFRGRVMADTQYF.

This clonotype occurred a few times. The V and J genes are TRBV12-3 or TRBV12-4 and TRBJ1-1; no definite D call. The CDR3 totals 13 residues. V was pared by 7 bases and J by 1 base, with 10 bases between. The CDR3 here is CASTLMRNTEAFF. DNA of the CDR3: TGTGCCAGCACCCTGATGAGGAACACTGAAGCTTTCTTT.

This clonotype has more than one count but fewer than ten. The chain joins TRBV10-3 to TRBJ2-7; D call uncertain. Trimming pared 8 bases from V and 0 bases from J, leaving 8 bases between. CDR3 size: 12 residues. Germline assignment: CDR1 ENHRY and CDR2 SYGVKD. CDR3 in amino acids: CAIATSSYEQYF. CDR3 coding DNA: TGTGCCATCGCGACGAGCTCCTACGAGCAGTACTTC.

J is TRBJ2-7 and V is TRBV10-3; D possibly corresponds to TRBD1 (5 bases). V lost 0 bases and J lost 1, with 13 bases in between. Germline V gives CDR1 ENHRY, CDR2 SYGVKD. The CDR3 has 16 residues. CDR3 coding DNA: TGTGCCATCAGTGAGTCGAACGTAGCAGGGTCCTACGAGCAGTACTTC. Amino acids: CAISESNVAGSYEQYF.

The sample holds a few counts of this clonotype. Because the CDR3's place on the DNA is in doubt, the DNA is left out and the CDR3 is given as listed by TCRdb. This chain uses TRBV23-1 with TRBJ2-2; the tabulated D call, TRBD1, remains unverified against the DNA. TRBV23-1 carries the ORF label, with uncertain function. The CDR3 sequence runs 21 residues, both termini included. CDR3 in amino acids: CASSQIQGAPTRVRSPGSCFF.

This clonotype was found a few times. The chain couples TRBV20-1 to TRBJ2-3, with D maybe TRBD2 (6 bases). V gave up 1 base and J gave up 6 bases, with 8 bases separating them. The CDR3 has 12 residues. Germline V lookup: CDR1 DFQATT, CDR2 SNEGSKA (reference sequence). CDR3 nucleotide sequence: TGCAGTGCTAGAGCGGGAGAGGATACGCAGTATTTT. Translated: CSARAGEDTQYF.

CDR3 DNA sequence: TGCGCCAGCAGCCGTAGAGGACAGGCGGGTGACACTGAAGCTTTCTTT. Its translation: CASSRRGQAGDTEAFF. The chain is built from TRBV5-1 and TRBJ1-1; TRBD1 matches at 7 bases. With 4 bases clipped from V and 3 bases from J, the junction kept 12 bases outside the gene matches. Germline V gene lookup returns CDR1 SGHRS and CDR2 YFSETQ. The CDR3 length is 16 residues.

This clonotype was found a few times. This chain uses TRBV4-2 with TRBJ1-6, with no clear D. CDR3 length equals 14 residues. Germline assignment: CDR1 LGHNA and CDR2 YNFKEQ. Trimming cost V 2 bases and J 9 bases, with 11 bases left between them. This CDR3 reads CASSQNKVTSPLHF. CDR3 DNA sequence: TGTGCCAGCAGCCAAAACAAGGTTACTTCACCCCTCCACTTT.